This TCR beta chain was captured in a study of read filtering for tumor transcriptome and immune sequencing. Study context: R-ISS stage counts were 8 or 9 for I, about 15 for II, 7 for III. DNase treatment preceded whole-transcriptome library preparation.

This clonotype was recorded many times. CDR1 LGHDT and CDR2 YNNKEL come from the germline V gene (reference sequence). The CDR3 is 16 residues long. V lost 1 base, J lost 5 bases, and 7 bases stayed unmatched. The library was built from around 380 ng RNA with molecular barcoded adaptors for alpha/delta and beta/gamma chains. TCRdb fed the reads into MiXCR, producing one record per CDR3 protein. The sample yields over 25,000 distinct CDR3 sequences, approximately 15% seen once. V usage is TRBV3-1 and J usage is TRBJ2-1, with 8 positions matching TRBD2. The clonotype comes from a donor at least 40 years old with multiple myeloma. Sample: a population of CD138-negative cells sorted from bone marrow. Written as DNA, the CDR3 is TGTGCCAGCAGCCAAGTTGCACTAGCGGCGAACAATGAGCAGTTCTTC. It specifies CASSQVALAANNEQFF.